This T cell receptor beta chain emerged from a study of regulatory T cells in long-lasting Graves disease. Arm-PCR of CDR3 regions with iRepertoire HTBI primers generated TCR beta libraries. Using its own MiXCR run on the multiplex PCR reads, TCRdb lists one record per CDR3 protein. Of hundreds of thousands of distinct CDR3 sequences in the sample, roughly 22% were seen once. The time point is: persistent/refractory GD, antithyroid drugs over 5 years with positive TRAb. PBMC-extracted RNA yielded the TCR library. This clonotype was counted at least ten times. What it binds is unknown. Whole-study results and caveats: Favored gene segments in persistent disease were TRBV28, TRBJ1-2 and TRBJ2-5.

This CDR3 has 12 amino acids. The ends were cut back, 7 bases at V and 6 bases at J, with 15 bases in the middle. From germline, CDR1 is SQVTM and CDR2 ANQGSEA. The sequenced sample was peripheral blood mononuclear cells (PBMCs), obtained when the disease was refractory, from a patient treated with antithyroid drugs. This sequence joins TRBV29-1 and TRBJ1-1; D uncertain. This clonotype was obtained from a female donor with Graves disease. The CDR3 DNA reads TGCAGCGAAGGGAGTCTTGGGGCTGAAGCTTTCTTT. This codes for CSEGSLGAEAFF.